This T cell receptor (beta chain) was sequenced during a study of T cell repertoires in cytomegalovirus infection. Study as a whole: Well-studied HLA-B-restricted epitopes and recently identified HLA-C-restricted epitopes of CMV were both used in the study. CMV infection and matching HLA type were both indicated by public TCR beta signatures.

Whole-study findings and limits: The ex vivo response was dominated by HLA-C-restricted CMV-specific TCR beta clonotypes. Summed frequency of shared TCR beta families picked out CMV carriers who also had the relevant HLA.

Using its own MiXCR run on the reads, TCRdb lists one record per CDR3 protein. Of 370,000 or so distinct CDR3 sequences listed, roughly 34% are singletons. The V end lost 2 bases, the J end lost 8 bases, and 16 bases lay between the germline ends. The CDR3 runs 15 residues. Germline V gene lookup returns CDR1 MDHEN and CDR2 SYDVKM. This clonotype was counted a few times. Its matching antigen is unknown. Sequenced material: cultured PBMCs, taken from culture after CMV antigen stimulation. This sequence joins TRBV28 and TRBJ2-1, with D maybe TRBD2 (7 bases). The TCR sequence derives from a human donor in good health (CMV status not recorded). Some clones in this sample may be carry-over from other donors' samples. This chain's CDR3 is CASSLAGASLHEQFF. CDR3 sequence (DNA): TGTGCCAGCAGTTTAGCGGGGGCTTCCCTCCATGAGCAGTTCTTC.